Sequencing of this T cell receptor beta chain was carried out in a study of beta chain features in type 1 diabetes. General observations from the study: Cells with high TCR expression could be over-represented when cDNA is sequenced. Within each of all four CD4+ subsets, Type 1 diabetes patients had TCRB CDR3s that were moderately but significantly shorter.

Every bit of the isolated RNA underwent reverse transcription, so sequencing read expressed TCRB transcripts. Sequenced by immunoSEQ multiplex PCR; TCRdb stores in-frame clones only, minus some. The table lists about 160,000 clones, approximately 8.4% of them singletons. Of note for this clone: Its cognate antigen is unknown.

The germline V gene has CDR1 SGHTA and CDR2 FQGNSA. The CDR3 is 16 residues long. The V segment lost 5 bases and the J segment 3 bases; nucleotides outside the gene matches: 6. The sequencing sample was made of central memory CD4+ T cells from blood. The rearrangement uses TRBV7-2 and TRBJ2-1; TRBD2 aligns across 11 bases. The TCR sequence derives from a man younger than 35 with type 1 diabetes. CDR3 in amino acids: CASSTSLAGDYNEQFF. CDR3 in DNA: TGTGCCAGCAGCACCTCACTAGCGGGGGACTACAATGAGCAGTTCTTC.